The 27 T cell receptor beta chains below come from one sample, sequenced in a study of Graves' ophthalmopathy and Graves' hyperthyroidism (dated by TCRdb to 2016 to 2019). The instrument was an Illumina HiSeq 2000. For repertoire sequencing, the TCR beta CDR3 regions were amplified from RNA transcripts. The first round was an RT-PCR using HTBI primers with the Qiagen OneStep RT-PCR kit, and this first round was followed by a second-round multiplex PCR, then size selection and purification. The public reads were reprocessed in TCRdb via fastp at Q25 and MiXCR, keeping in-frame beta chains. Every CDR3 protein is listed once, alongside the most common genes and DNA of its rows. The sample yields 450,000 to 600,000 distinct CDR3 sequences; under 45% were counted once. Jointly, the top ten make up roughly 4.5% of the sample. The sequenced sample was peripheral blood or thyroid tissue (not recorded which). The receptors stem from an adult man with Graves' hyperthyroidism.

This clonotype was counted ten times or more. The chain uses TRBV5-1 and TRBJ2-2; 9 bases align to TRBD1. Per the germline V gene, CDR1 is SGHRS and CDR2 is YFSETQ. The CDR3 totals 15 residues. V lost 6 bases and J lost 1; bases outside the gene matches: 4. This chain's CDR3 is CASTTGQGNTGELFF. Here the CDR3 DNA reads TGCGCCAGCACCACGGGACAGGGGAACACCGGGGAGCTGTTTTTT.

The genes are TRBV7-9 and TRBJ2-7; 12 bases agree with TRBD2. V was pared by 5 bases and J by 2 bases, with 13 bases of the junction left unmatched. The V gene's germline CDR1 is SEHNR and CDR2 FQNEAQ (reference sequence). The CDR3 sequence is 18 residues long. CDR3 region: CASSRSTSGRANTYEQYF. CDR3 DNA sequence: TGTGCCAGCAGCCGTTCGACTAGCGGGAGAGCCAACACCTACGAGCAGTACTTC.

At least ten counts were recorded for this clonotype. This chain connects TRBV5-1 to TRBJ1-4, with D unclear. The V and J ends lost 4 bases and 0 bases respectively, with 10 bases between them. Germline V CDR1 and CDR2: SGHRS, YFSETQ. CDR3 length: 15 amino acids. CDR3 sequence reads: CASSPGSTTNEKLFF. CDR3 sequence (DNA): TGCGCCAGCAGCCCCGGCAGTACAACTAATGAAAAACTGTTTTTT.

The chain recombines TRBV7-9 with TRBJ2-2, with 10 bases that match TRBD2. The germline CDR1 and CDR2 sequences are SEHNR and FQNEAQ (reference sequence). The CDR3 covers 16 residues. J gave up 5 bases and V 4 bases, and 7 bases lay outside the gene matches. CDR3 in DNA: TGTGCCAGCAGCTCAAGCGGGGGGGCTACGACCGGGGAGCTGTTTTTT. Translating it yields CASSSSGGATTGELFF.

In its sample, this clonotype was seen many times. This chain connects TRBV19 to TRBJ1-1; D is unclear. CDR3 length equals 12 residues. V lost 3 bases to trimming and J lost 8 bases, with 10 bases between them. CDR1 LNHDA and CDR2 SQIVND come from the germline V gene (reference sequence). The CDR3 region has the DNA TGTGCCAGTAGTATGAACGTTGGGGAAGCTTTCTTT. It codes for CASSMNVGEAFF.

J is TRBJ1-6 and V is TRBV20-1, with 8 bases matching TRBD1. Germline assignment: CDR1 DFQATT and CDR2 SNEGSKA (reference sequence). V was clipped by 5 bases and J by 7 bases; unmatched bases: 7. The CDR3 length is 14 residues. CDR3 coding DNA: TGCAGTGCTTCAGGGGGCCAGGGGAATTCACCCCTCCACTTT. Its translation: CSASGGQGNSPLHF.

The gene calls are TRBV6-4 and TRBJ1-2; 8 bases are shared with TRBD1. Looked up from germline, CDR1 is MRHNA and CDR2 is SNTAGT. The CDR3 totals 15 residues. V shed 6 bases, J shed 2 bases, and the junction held 8 bases outside the gene matches. The CDR3 bases are TGTGCCAGCAGGATCCAGGGGGCAAGGAACTATGGCTACACCTTC. Protein sequence: CASRIQGARNYGYTF.

With regard to this clonotype: The CDR3 carries no conserved terminal phenylalanine or tryptophan, so it likely arises from a read error. This sequence joins TRBV7-2 and TRBJ1-1, with D hard to call. Germline loops: CDR1 SGHTA, CDR2 FQGNSA. Trimming took off 3 bases at V and 4 bases at J, with 9 bases between the two ends. The CDR3 has 13 residues. CDR3: CASSLAAGTEAFL. The DNA of the CDR3 is TGTGCCAGCAGCTTGGCCGCCGGCACTGAAGCTTTCCTT.

The gene calls are TRBV7-2 and TRBJ2-3, with 9 positions matching TRBD1. V lost 5 bases to trimming and J lost 5 bases; unmatched junction nucleotides: 5. CDR1 is SGHTA, CDR2 FQGNSA, per germline. The CDR3 has 14 residues. CDR3 in amino acids: CASSLNRGRDTQYF. For the CDR3, the DNA is TGTGCCAGCAGCCTAAACAGGGGGCGAGATACGCAGTATTTT.

There are a few counts of this clonotype. The chain joins TRBV4-1 to TRBJ1-3, with 12 bases aligning to TRBD1. Germline V gene sequence: CDR1 MGHRA, CDR2 YSYEKL. The CDR3 consists of 16 residues. V lost 3 bases, J lost 4 bases, and 4 bases stayed unmatched. The CDR3 sequence: CASSHPGQGAGNTIYF. CDR3 in DNA: TGCGCCAGCAGCCATCCGGGACAGGGGGCCGGAAACACCATATATTTT.

The chain recombines TRBV29-1 with TRBJ2-5; 10 positions match TRBD2. Germline V gene data show CDR1 as SQVTM and CDR2 as ANQGSEA. Trimming took 4 bases from V and 5 from J; bases not matched to a gene: 7. This CDR3 region has 14 residues. The CDR3 DNA sequence: TGCAGCGTTGGCAGAGCGGGGGGGCAGGAGACCCAGTACTTC. Translated, it gives CSVGRAGGQETQYF. The full variable domain, in which reference TRBV29-1 and TRBJ2-5 provide the parts outside the CDR3, is SAVISQKPSRDICQRGTSLTIQCQVDSQVTMMFWYRQQPGQSLTLIATANQGSEATYESGFVIDKFPISRPNLTFSTLTVSNMSPEDSSIYLCSVGRAGGQETQYFGPGTRLLVL.

The CDR3 nucleotides read TGTGCCAACAGCCTAGGACAGGGCTACGAGCAGTACTTC. Its protein product is CANSLGQGYEQYF. V and J are TRBV28 and TRBJ2-7, with 8 bases that match TRBD1. The CDR3 sequence is 13 residues long. Unmatched junction bases numbered 8, after V lost 10 bases and J lost 3 bases. In germline, CDR1 is MDHEN, CDR2 SYDVKM.

This clonotype has ten or more counts. The CDR3 coding sequence is TGTGCCAGCAGGCTCGGGGGCCGGAACACCGGGGAGCTGTTTTTT. Its protein product is CASRLGGRNTGELFF. The chain has TRBV2 and TRBJ2-2; D tentatively reads TRBD1 or TRBD2 (6 bases each). The length of the CDR3 is 15 residues. Germline V lookup: CDR1 SNHLY, CDR2 FYNNEI. V shed 6 bases and J shed 1 base, with 12 bases lying between them.

This clonotype showed up many times. The genes are TRBV10-3 and TRBJ1-2; no definite D call. The V and J ends lost 3 bases and 7 bases respectively, with 18 bases between them. CDR3 size: 15 residues. CDR1 is ENHRY and CDR2 is SYGVKD in the germline V gene. The CDR3 is CAISDAEEAWFGYTF. The DNA of the CDR3 is TGTGCCATCAGTGACGCGGAGGAAGCATGGTTTGGCTACACCTTC.

This clonotype occurred a few times. CDR3 protein: CASSLTGTGGLQETQYF. CDR3 nucleotide sequence: TGTGCCAGCAGCTTAACCGGGACAGGGGGGCTACAAGAGACCCAGTACTTC. The chain links TRBV7-3 to TRBJ2-5; 11 bases line up with TRBD1. The ends lost 0 bases at V and 2 bases at J; junction bases unmatched: 5. The CDR3 spans 17 residues. Germline values: CDR1 SGHTA, CDR2 FQGTGA.

This clonotype was counted only a few times. V gene TRBV5-1 combines with J gene TRBJ1-1; 8 nucleotides line up with TRBD1. V was pared by 4 bases and J by 0 bases, with 8 bases of the junction left unmatched. The germline V gene encodes CDR1 SGHRS and CDR2 YFSETQ. The CDR3 has 16 residues. CDR3 in DNA: TGCGCCAGCAGCCCGCCGGACAGGGTAATGAACACTGAAGCTTTCTTT. This gives the protein CASSPPDRVMNTEAFF.

The chain links TRBV18 to TRBJ1-1; D gene unclear. Per the germline V gene, CDR1 is KGHSH and CDR2 is LQKENI. The CDR3 totals 16 residues. The V and J ends lost 4 bases and 1 base respectively, with 16 bases between them. The chain's CDR3 is CASSLTHDLGNTEAFF. DNA of the CDR3: TGTGCCAGCTCACTGACCCATGACCTGGGGAACACTGAAGCTTTCTTT.

The rearrangement joins TRBV10-3 to TRBJ2-5; D gene unclear. This CDR3 is 17 amino acids long. In germline, CDR1 is ENHRY, CDR2 SYGVKD. The V end was cut by 0 bases, the J end by 9 bases, with 23 bases between. CDR3 DNA sequence: TGTGCCATCAGTGAGTCGGCCGGACGAGACTCCAATCAGCCCCAGTACTTC. Its protein product is CAISESAGRDSNQPQYF.

This clonotype was recorded at least ten times. The CDR3 DNA is TGTGCCAGCAGCTTAGCTCTGGGTCGGAAACTGTTTTTT. Protein product: CASSLALGRKLFF. The chain uses TRBV7-9 and TRBJ1-4; D not resolved. Germline V gene sequence: CDR1 SEHNR, CDR2 FQNEAQ (reference sequence). The CDR3 totals 13 residues. With 0 bases removed from V and 11 bases from J, the gap between germline ends came to 10 bases.

Concerning this clonotype itself: One end of the junction fails to match germline, which may point to a read error. The chain couples TRBV2 to TRBJ1-6; the match to TRBD1 covers 10 bases. Germline V gene data show CDR1 as SNHLY and CDR2 as FYNNEI. This CDR3 is 13 amino acids long. The CDR3 coding sequence is TGCGCCAGCAGCTTGACAGGGGGCTCACCCCTCCACTTT. Translated, it gives CASSLTGGSPLHF.

V is TRBV29-1 and J is TRBJ1-2, with 7 bases matching TRBD1. Germline V gene data show CDR1 as SQVTM and CDR2 as ANQGSEA. The CDR3 sequence is 16 residues long. Germline trimming cut 0 bases from V and 0 bases from J; bases unmatched to any gene: 7. This CDR3 is CSVEDHRDSTNYGYTF. The DNA for the CDR3 is TGCAGCGTTGAAGATCACAGGGACAGCACTAACTATGGCTACACCTTC.

In regard to this clonotype: Germline is not matched at one junction end, which may reflect a read error. The J gene is TRBJ1-6, the V gene TRBV7-3; D is undetermined. The CDR3 consists of 13 residues. Germline-derived CDR1 and CDR2 are SGHTA and FQGTGA. This CDR3 is CASSLPRHLPLNF. DNA for the CDR3: TGTGCCAGCAGCTTACCCCGCCACTTACCCCTTAACTTT. Variable domain in full (rest from reference TRBV7-3 and TRBJ1-6): GAGVSQTPSNKVTEKGKYVELRCDPISGHTALYWYRQSLGQGPEFLIYFQGTGAADDSGLPNDRFFAVRPEGSVSTLKIQRTERGDSAVYLCASSLPRHLPLNFGNGTRLTVT.

On this clonotype itself: A much larger clone differs by one base, so this may be a read error. This sequence joins TRBV5-4 and TRBJ1-2, with D maybe TRBD1 (6 bases). CDR1 is SGHNT, CDR2 YYREEE, per germline (reference sequence). The CDR3 is made up of 11 amino acids. With 1 base removed from V and 12 bases from J, the gap between germline ends came to 10 bases. CDR3 in amino acids: CASSLYGGNTF. The CDR3 DNA sequence: TGTGCCAGCAGCTTGTATGGGGGCAACACCTTC.

This chain connects TRBV12-3 or TRBV12-4 to TRBJ1-6; TRBD1 aligns across 7 bases. The CDR3 consists of 14 residues. J was trimmed by 6 bases and V by 6 bases; bases with no gene match: 5. CDR3 DNA sequence: TGTGCCAGCAGGCTGACAGGGACTAATTCACCCCTCCACTTT. Its translation: CASRLTGTNSPLHF.

Ten or more counts support this clonotype. The chain couples TRBV7-3 to TRBJ2-5; no clear D. Germline-derived CDR1 and CDR2 are SGHTA and FQGTGA. This CDR3 has 14 residues. V was trimmed by 5 bases and J by 4 bases, leaving 14 bases between them. The CDR3 coding sequence is TGTGCCAGCAGCCCATCACGTGGGGTAGAGACCCAGTACTTC. It yields the protein CASSPSRGVETQYF.

The gene calls are TRBV14 and TRBJ1-1; unclear D gene. V lost 0 bases, J lost 6 bases, and 20 bases lay in between. This CDR3 is 17 amino acids long. Germline lookup yields CDR1 SGHDN and CDR2 FVKESK. The CDR3 loop reads CASSQDLIKILVAEAFF. DNA of the CDR3: TGTGCCAGCAGCCAAGATTTAATTAAGATTTTGGTGGCTGAAGCTTTCTTT.

Comments on this clonotype: One end of the junction varies from germline; a read error may be responsible. DNA for the CDR3: TGTGCCAGTAGTTTGGGGGCCGGGAGGAACACTGGAGCTTTCTTT. Its protein is CASSLGAGRNTGAFF. The genes are TRBV19 and TRBJ1-1; TRBD1 might be the D (6 bases). The CDR3 has 15 amino acids. Germline CDR1 is LNHDA and CDR2 is SQIVND (reference sequence).